This T cell receptor beta chain was retrieved from a study of cytomegalovirus exposure and HLA in healthy donors. PCR employed 60 Vbeta and 13 Jbeta primers. The data were produced by immunoSEQ multiplex PCR, yet TCRdb's version contains in-frame clones alone and is incomplete. The sample's table shows 45,000 to 60,000 clones. This receptor was taken from a male donor in good health and CMV-seronegative. Specimen: PBMCs.

The CDR3 region is CSWEAENIQYF. CDR3 nucleotides: TGCAGCTGGGAGGCGGAAAACATTCAGTACTTC. V gene TRBV20-1 combines with J gene TRBJ2-4, with D maybe TRBD2 (6 bases). This CDR3 is built from 11 residues. Per germline, CDR1 DFQATT and CDR2 SNEGSKA (reference sequence).